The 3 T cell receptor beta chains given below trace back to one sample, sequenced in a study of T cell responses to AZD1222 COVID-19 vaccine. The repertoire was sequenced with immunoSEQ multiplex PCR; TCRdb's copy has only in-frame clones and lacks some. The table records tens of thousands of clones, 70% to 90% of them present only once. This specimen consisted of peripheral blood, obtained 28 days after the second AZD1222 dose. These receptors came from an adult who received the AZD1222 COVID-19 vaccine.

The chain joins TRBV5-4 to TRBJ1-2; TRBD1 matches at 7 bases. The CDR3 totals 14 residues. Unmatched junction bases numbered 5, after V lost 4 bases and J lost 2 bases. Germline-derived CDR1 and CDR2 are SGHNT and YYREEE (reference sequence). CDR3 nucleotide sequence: TGTGCCAGCAGCAGGGGACAGATGAACTATGGCTACACCTTC. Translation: CASSRGQMNYGYTF.

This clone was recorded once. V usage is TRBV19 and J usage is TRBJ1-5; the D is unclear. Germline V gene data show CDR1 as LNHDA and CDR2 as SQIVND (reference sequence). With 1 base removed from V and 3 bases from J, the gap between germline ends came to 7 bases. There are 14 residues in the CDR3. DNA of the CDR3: TGTGCCAGTAGTATAGGTCAGGACAATCAGCCCCAGCATTTT. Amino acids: CASSIGQDNQPQHF.

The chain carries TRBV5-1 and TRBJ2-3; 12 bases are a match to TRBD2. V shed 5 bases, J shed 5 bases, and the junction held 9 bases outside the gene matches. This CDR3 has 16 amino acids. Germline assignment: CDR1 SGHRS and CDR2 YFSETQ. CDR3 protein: CASRNPQTSGGDTQYF. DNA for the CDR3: TGCGCCAGCAGAAACCCCCAGACTAGCGGGGGAGATACGCAGTATTTT.